The clone carrying this T cell receptor (beta chain) was counted between two and nine times. Its antigen is undetermined. Healthy Russian Caucasian donors spanned ages 6 to 90 years. The use of a sample-barcoded 5' primer and a J-beta primer mix characterized a second PCR of about 6 to 12 cycles. A single record per CDR3 protein comes from TCRdb applying MiXCR to the 5' RACE reads. Among hundreds of thousands of distinct CDR3 sequences, roughly three fifths were seen once, and the ten largest hold around a quarter. The data derive from a study of blood T cells in healthy people across ages. Findings and limits, study-wide: The recorded TCR beta diversity per million T cells decreased in a roughly linear manner with age.

Germline V gene data show CDR1 as SQVTM and CDR2 as ANQGSEA. With 0 bases clipped from V and 5 bases from J, the junction kept 8 bases outside the gene matches. The CDR3 is made up of 15 amino acids. The sample taken for sequencing was blood. The receptor was derived from a man aged 35 to 55 in good health. This rearrangement joins TRBV29-1 to TRBJ1-2; 8 positions agree with TRBD1. In nucleotides, the CDR3 is TGCAGCGTTGAAGATCGAGGGACAGGATTTTATGGCTACACCTTC. Its translation is CSVEDRGTGFYGYTF.